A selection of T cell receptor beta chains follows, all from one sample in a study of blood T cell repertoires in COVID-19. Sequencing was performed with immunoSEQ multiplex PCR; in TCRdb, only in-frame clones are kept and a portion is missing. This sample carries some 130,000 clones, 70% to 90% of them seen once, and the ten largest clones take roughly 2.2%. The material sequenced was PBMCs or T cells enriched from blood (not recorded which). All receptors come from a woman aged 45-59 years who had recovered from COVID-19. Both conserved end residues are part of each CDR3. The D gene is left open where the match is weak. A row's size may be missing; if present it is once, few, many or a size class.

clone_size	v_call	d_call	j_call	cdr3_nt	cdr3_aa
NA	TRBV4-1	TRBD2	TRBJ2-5	TGCGCCAGCAGCCAAACTGGACTAGCGGGGCGCGAGACCCAGTACTTC	CASSQTGLAGRETQYF
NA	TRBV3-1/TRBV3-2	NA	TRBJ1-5	TGTGCCAGCAGCCAAGATATTAGAGGCTGGGTAAATCAGCCCCAGCATTTT	CASSQDIRGWVNQPQHF
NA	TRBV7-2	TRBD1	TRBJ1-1	TGTGCCAGCAGCTTCGCAGGGGGTGACACTGAAGCTTTCTTT	CASSFAGGDTEAFF
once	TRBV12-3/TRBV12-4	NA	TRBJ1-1	TGTGCCAGCAGTTTAACGAGAGGTGAAGCTTTCTTT	CASSLTRGEAFF
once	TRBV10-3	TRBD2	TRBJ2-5	TGTGCCATCCGGTCTAGCGGGGGGTGGGATCAAGAGACCCAGTACTTC	CAIRSSGGWDQETQYF
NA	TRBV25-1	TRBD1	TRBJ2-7	TGTGCCAGCAGTCAGGGGACAGGGGATGGGTACGAGCAGTACTTC	CASSQGTGDGYEQYF
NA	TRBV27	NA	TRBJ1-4	TGTGCCAGCAGTTTACTTTCTGGGGGCATTAATGAAAAACTGTTTTTT	CASSLLSGGINEKLFF
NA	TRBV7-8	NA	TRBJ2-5	TGTGCCAGCAGCTCGGGCGGGACAGCGGGGACCCAGTACTTC	CASSSGGTAGTQYF
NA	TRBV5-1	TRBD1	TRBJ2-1	TGCGCCAGCAGCTTGATCGGGACAGAGGTAGGCTACAATGAGCAGTTCTTC	CASSLIGTEVGYNEQFF
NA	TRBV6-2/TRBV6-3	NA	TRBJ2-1	TGTGCCAGCAGTTACGAGGGGGGGGCGCACAATGAGCAGTTCTTC	CASSYEGGAHNEQFF
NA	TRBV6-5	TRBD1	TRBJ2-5	TGTGCCAGCAGTAGCCAGGGGGCAGGTGAAGAGACCCAGTACTTC	CASSSQGAGEETQYF
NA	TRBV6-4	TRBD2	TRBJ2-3	TGTGCCAGCAGTGACTCCGGCCTAGCGGATCCCACAGATACGCAGTATTTT	CASSDSGLADPTDTQYF
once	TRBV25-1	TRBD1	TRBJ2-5	TGTGCCAGCAGGAGCACAGGGGAAGAGACCCAGTACTTC	CASRSTGEETQYF
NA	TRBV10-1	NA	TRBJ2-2	TGCGCCAGCAGAGGACAGATGAACACCGGGGAGCTGTTTTTT	CASRGQMNTGELFF
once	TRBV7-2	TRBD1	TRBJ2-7	TGTGCCAGCAGCTCGGGACAGGGTGCCTACGAGCAGTACTTC	CASSSGQGAYEQYF
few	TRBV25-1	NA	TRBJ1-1	TGTGCCAGCAGTCCTCAGGGTAGGGGGACTGAAGCTTTCTTT	CASSPQGRGTEAFF
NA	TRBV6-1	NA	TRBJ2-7	TGTGCCAGCACCGAATATGGAGGATACGAGCAGTACTTC	CASTEYGGYEQYF
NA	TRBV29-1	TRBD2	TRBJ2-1	TGCAGCGTTGGTGGGACTAGCGGGGGTGGTGAGCAGTTCTTC	CSVGGTSGGGEQFF
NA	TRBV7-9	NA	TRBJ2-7	TGTGCCAGCAGCTTTATTGGCGACAGCTACGAGCAGTACTTC	CASSFIGDSYEQYF
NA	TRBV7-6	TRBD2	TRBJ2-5	TGTGCCAGCAGCTTAGCGGGGCTAGCGGAGCAAGAGACCCAGTACTTC	CASSLAGLAEQETQYF
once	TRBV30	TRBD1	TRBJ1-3	TGTGCCTGGAGCGTGGGACAGAACTCTGGAAACACCATATATTTT	CAWSVGQNSGNTIYF
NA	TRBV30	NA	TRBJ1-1	TGTGCCTGGAGGGAGCATCGGAACACTGAAGCTTTCTTT	CAWREHRNTEAFF
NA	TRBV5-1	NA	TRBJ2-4	TGCGCCAGCAGCCTTAATCGGGGAAACATTCAGTACTTC	CASSLNRGNIQYF
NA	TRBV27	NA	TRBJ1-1	TGTGCCAGCAAGGGGCACGAAAACACTGAAGCTTTCTTT	CASKGHENTEAFF
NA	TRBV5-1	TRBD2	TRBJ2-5	TGCGCCAGCAGCTTGGGACTAGCGGGGGGGCCCGGAGAGACCCAGTACTTC	CASSLGLAGGPGETQYF
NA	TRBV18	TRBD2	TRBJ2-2	TGTGCCAGCTCACTTACCGGGACTAGCGGGGACCACACCGGGGAGCTGTTTTTT	CASSLTGTSGDHTGELFF
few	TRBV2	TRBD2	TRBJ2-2	TGTGCCAGCAGTGAAGTCGGGACTAGCGTCCGAAACACCGGGGAGCTGTTTTTT	CASSEVGTSVRNTGELFF
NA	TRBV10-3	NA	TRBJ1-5	TGTGCCATCAGTGTAAGTTTTAGCCTTGAGGGAAGCAATCAGCCCCAGCATTTT	CAISVSFSLEGSNQPQHF
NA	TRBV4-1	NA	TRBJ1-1	TGCGCCAGCAGCCATCCTCCGCTGGGCCGTCTTGAAGCTTTCTTT	CASSHPPLGRLEAFF
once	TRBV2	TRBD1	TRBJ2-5	TGTGCCAGCAGTGCGGAGAGGGGGGGACAGGGTCAAGAGACCCAGTACTTC	CASSAERGGQGQETQYF
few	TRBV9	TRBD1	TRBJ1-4	TGTGCCAGCAGCGTAGGTCAGGGACAGGGGAGTGAAAAACTGTTTTTT	CASSVGQGQGSEKLFF
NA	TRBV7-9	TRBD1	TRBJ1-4	TGTGCCAGCAGCAAACGGGACAGGGGAGGTGAAAAACTGTTTTTT	CASSKRDRGGEKLFF
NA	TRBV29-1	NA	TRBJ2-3	TGCAGCGCTATAGCGCTTAGCACAGATACGCAGTATTTT	CSAIALSTDTQYF
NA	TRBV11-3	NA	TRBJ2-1	TGTGCCAGCAGCTTAGGGTTGGGGGCTTTGGATGAGCAGTTCTTC	CASSLGLGALDEQFF
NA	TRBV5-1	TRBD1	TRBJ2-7	TGCGCCAGCAGTAGGAGGGACAGGGGAGGCTCCTACGAGCAGTACTTC	CASSRRDRGGSYEQYF
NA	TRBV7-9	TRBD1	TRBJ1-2	TGTGCCAGCAGCCCGGGGACAGGGCACTATGGCTACACCTTC	CASSPGTGHYGYTF
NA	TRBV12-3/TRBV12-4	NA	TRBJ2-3	TGTGCCAGCAGTTTGTCCGGAGATACGCAGTATTTT	CASSLSGDTQYF
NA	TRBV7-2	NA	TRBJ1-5	TGTGCCAGCAGCTTAGGGTCAGGCCAGCCCCAGCATTTT	CASSLGSGQPQHF
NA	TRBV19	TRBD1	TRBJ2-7	TGTGCCACAGGCGGGACAGGGGGCTACTACGAGCAGTACTTC	CATGGTGGYYEQYF
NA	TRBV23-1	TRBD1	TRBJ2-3	TGCGCCAGCAGTCTAGGGACAGGGGATGCCACAGATACGCAGTATTTT	CASSLGTGDATDTQYF
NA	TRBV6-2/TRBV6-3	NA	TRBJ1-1	TGTGCCAGCAGTGATCTACAGGAACCTAACACTGAAGCTTTCTTT	CASSDLQEPNTEAFF
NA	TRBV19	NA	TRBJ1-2	TGTGCCAGTAGTACGCCAGAGTGGGGGCCTGGCTACACCTTC	CASSTPEWGPGYTF
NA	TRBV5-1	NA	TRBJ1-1	TGCGCCAGCAGCTCTACAACAGGCATGAACACTGAAGCTTTCTTT	CASSSTTGMNTEAFF
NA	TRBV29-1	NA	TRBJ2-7	TGCAGCGTTATGTTAACAGGGTTCAACGAGCAGTACTTC	CSVMLTGFNEQYF
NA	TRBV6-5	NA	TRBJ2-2	TGTGCCAGCACGCGGGGAAGATCCGGGGAGCTGTTTTTT	CASTRGRSGELFF
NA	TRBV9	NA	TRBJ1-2	TGTGCCAGCAGCGTAGCCCTGGACAGCTTCTATGGCTACACCTTC	CASSVALDSFYGYTF
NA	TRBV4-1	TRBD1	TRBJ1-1	TGCGCCAGCAGCCAAGACCTTGCACGACAGGGTGGGGGCTCCATGAACACTGAAGCTTTCTTT	CASSQDLARQGGGSMNTEAFF
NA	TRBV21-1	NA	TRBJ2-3	TGTGCCAGCAGCCGGCCGGGGGTCCCCACAGATACGCAGTATTTT	CASSRPGVPTDTQYF
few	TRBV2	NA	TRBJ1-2	TGTGCCACCACTAAGGACAGAAACTCTATTAACTATGGCTACACCTTC	CATTKDRNSINYGYTF
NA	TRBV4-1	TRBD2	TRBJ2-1	TGCGCCAGCAGCCAAGAGGGAGGGAATGAGCAGTTCTTC	CASSQEGGNEQFF
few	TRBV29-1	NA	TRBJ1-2	TGCAGCGCATTAGAAGACTATGGCTACACCTTC	CSALEDYGYTF
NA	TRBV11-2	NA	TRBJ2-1	TGTGCCAGCAGCTGGGTCGGCGGGTGGGAGCAGTTCTTC	CASSWVGGWEQFF